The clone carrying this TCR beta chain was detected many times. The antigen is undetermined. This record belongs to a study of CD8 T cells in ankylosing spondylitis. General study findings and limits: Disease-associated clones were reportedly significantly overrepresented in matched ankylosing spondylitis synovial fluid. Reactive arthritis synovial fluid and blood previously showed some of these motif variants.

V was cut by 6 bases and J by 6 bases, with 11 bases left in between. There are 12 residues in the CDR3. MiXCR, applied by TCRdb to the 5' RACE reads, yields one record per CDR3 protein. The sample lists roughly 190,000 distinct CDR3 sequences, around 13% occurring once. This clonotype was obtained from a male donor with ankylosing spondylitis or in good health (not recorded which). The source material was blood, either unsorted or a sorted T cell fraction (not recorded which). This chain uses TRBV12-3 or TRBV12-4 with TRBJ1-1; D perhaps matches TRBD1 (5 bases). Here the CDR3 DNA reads TGTGCCAGCAGCCCTCTGGGGGCTGAAGCTTTCTTT. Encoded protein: CASSPLGAEAFF.